This T cell receptor beta chain was captured by sequencing in a study of blood T cell repertoires in COVID-19. This clone has just one count. The table came from immunoSEQ multiplex PCR; TCRdb's copy has only in-frame clones and leaves some out. The table shows over 150,000 clones, with 85% to 90% occurring only once. Unmatched junction bases numbered 7, after V lost 5 bases and J lost 4 bases. Germline assignment: CDR1 SEHNR and CDR2 FQNEAQ (reference sequence). The CDR3 spans 14 residues. This TCR came from a man aged 50-60 years with active or convalescent COVID-19. The chain carries TRBV7-9 and TRBJ2-5; 7 bases agree with TRBD2. The sample taken for sequencing was peripheral blood. This chain's CDR3 is CASSLGLSRETQYF. Written as DNA, the CDR3 is TGTGCCAGCAGCCTGGGACTATCAAGAGAGACCCAGTACTTC.